These 7 T cell receptor beta chains originate from one sample sequenced in a study of blood T cell repertoires in COVID-19. The repertoire was sequenced with immunoSEQ multiplex PCR; TCRdb's copy has only in-frame clones and lacks some. This sample yields around 280,000 clones, of which around nine tenths are seen a single time; roughly 6.2% belongs to the top ten. The sample was PBMCs or T cells enriched from blood (not recorded which). The receptors stem from a woman aged 35 to 49 who had recovered from COVID-19.

The chain has TRBV3-1 (or the pseudogene TRBV3-2) and TRBJ2-4; 8 bases agree with TRBD1. This CDR3 comprises 14 residues. Unmatched junction bases numbered 4, after V lost 1 base and J lost 8 bases. Germline CDR1 LGHDT, CDR2 YNNKEL (reference sequence). This chain's CDR3 is CASSQGTGTDIQYF. DNA for the CDR3: TGTGCCAGCAGCCAAGGGACAGGGACGGACATTCAGTACTTC.

The chain carries TRBV4-1 and TRBJ2-4; D gene uncertain. Germline assignment: CDR1 MGHRA and CDR2 YSYEKL. There are 12 residues in the CDR3. Trimming stripped 2 bases from V and 7 bases from J, with 6 bases between. CDR3 DNA: TGCGCCAGCAGCCAATCTCTGAACATTCAGTACTTC. Encoded protein: CASSQSLNIQYF.

The genes are TRBV6-2 or TRBV6-3 and TRBJ2-3, with D possibly TRBD2 on 5 matching bases. Germline CDR1 reads MNHEY; CDR2 reads SVGEGT. Deletions cut 2 bases from V and 2 bases from J, with 14 bases between. The CDR3 loop spans 16 amino acids. CDR3 coding DNA: TGTGCCAGCAGTTACAACTCAATCGGGAACACAGATACGCAGTATTTT. As protein: CASSYNSIGNTDTQYF.

The chain links TRBV28 to TRBJ2-1; 11 bases align to TRBD2. This CDR3 spans 17 amino acids. The germline V gene has CDR1 MDHEN and CDR2 SYDVKM. V lost 2 bases, J lost 0 bases, and 3 bases stayed unmatched. CDR3 sequence reads: CASSLIAGGYSYNEQFF. The CDR3, as DNA: TGTGCCAGCAGTTTAATAGCGGGAGGGTACTCCTACAATGAGCAGTTCTTC.

The CDR3 coding sequence is TGCGCCAGCAGCAAGACAGGGGCTTTACAAGAGACCCAGTACTTC. Residues: CASSKTGALQETQYF. The chain joins TRBV5-1 to TRBJ2-5; TRBD1 matches at 8 bases. V trimming: 4 bases; J trimming: 2 bases; junction bases outside the gene matches: 7. The CDR3 totals 15 residues. Germline V gene lookup returns CDR1 SGHRS and CDR2 YFSETQ.

The rearrangement links TRBV6-2 or TRBV6-3 to TRBJ2-7, with D perhaps matching TRBD2 (5 bases). V dropped 4 bases and J dropped 0 bases, with 22 bases sitting between them. Germline CDR1 and CDR2: MNHEY and SVGEGT. The CDR3 extends over 18 amino acids. Here the CDR3 reads CASSLEVERASNSYEQYF. The CDR3 DNA sequence: TGTGCCAGCAGTTTGGAAGTTGAGAGGGCGTCGAACTCCTACGAGCAGTACTTC.

DNA of the CDR3: TGTGCCAGCGACAGGGGGGGTGGCTACACCTTC. Translated, it gives CASDRGGGYTF. V usage is TRBV28 and J usage is TRBJ1-2; the match to TRBD1 covers 9 bases. From germline, CDR1 is MDHEN and CDR2 SYDVKM. Trimming took 8 bases from V and 7 from J; bases not matched to a gene: 2. The CDR3 spans 11 residues.